These T cell receptor beta chains were read from a single sample in a study of T cell responses to AZD1222 COVID-19 vaccine. The method was immunoSEQ multiplex PCR; TCRdb's version includes in-frame clones alone and lacks a portion of them. The table lists 120,000 to 150,000 clones, around 91% of them singletons. The specimen was peripheral blood, collected on day 0 of AZD1222 vaccination. These receptor sequences come from an adult in good health. Each CDR3 is given with its conserved first and last residue. A D gene is named only where the DNA matches it firmly. The size entry is marked missing in some rows and otherwise reads once, few, many or a size class.

>.|TRBJ2-7|.|TRBV6-5
CASSYSTTGYEQYF
>.|TRBJ1-5|TRBD1|TRBV19
CASSAGTGGYQPQHF
>.|TRBJ1-1|.|TRBV5-5
CASSLRGALNTEAFF
>.|TRBJ1-6|TRBD1|TRBV5-6
CASSLGTGGWRNSPLHF
>once|TRBJ1-6|.|TRBV10-2
CASGSNRAYSPLHF
>.|TRBJ2-1|.|TRBV19
CASSIAERTYSYNEQFF
>.|TRBJ2-6|TRBD2|TRBV14
CASSQVGLAGGYSGANVLTF
>.|TRBJ2-3|.|TRBV4-3
CASSQDFPARTDTQYF
>.|TRBJ1-5|TRBD1|TRBV6-5
CASSRQGTGQPQHF
>.|TRBJ2-7|TRBD2|TRBV7-2
CASSWSGTSGGEQYF
>.|TRBJ1-6|TRBD1|TRBV15
CATSQRDSGVSPLHF
>.|TRBJ2-2|.|TRBV21-1
CASSKSGELFF
>.|TRBJ1-2|.|TRBV28
CASRPREDYGYTF
>.|TRBJ2-7|TRBD2|TRBV27
CASRLAGSSYEQYF
>.|TRBJ1-4|.|TRBV27
CASRTTNEKLFF
>.|TRBJ2-2|.|TRBV5-6
CASSFLGVSGELFF
>once|TRBJ2-3|.|TRBV19
CASRGRVSDTQYF
>.|TRBJ2-1|.|TRBV6-5
CASRGRGGRKNEQFF
>.|TRBJ2-2|.|TRBV6-6
CASTVPTGTGELFF
>once|TRBJ2-7|TRBD2|TRBV13
CASSSGAGGYEQYF
>.|TRBJ2-2|TRBD2|TRBV4-1
CASSQVAGGDTGELFF
>.|TRBJ2-7|.|TRBV18
CASSPQWQEEQYF
>.|TRBJ2-7|.|TRBV11-2
CASSSRDFLDEQYF
>.|TRBJ2-1|.|TRBV11-3
CASSFGGYYNEQFF
>.|TRBJ1-5|.|TRBV28
CASSSDSNQPQHF
>.|TRBJ2-1|.|TRBV2
CASSEGSSSYNEQFF
>.|TRBJ2-3|.|TRBV2
CASRGDSAWNTQYF
>.|TRBJ1-2|TRBD1|TRBV27
CASRTGAPYGYTF
>.|TRBJ2-1|TRBD2|TRBV7-8
CASREGLAEYNEQFF
>.|TRBJ2-2|.|TRBV14
CASSQDYVAGELFF
>.|TRBJ1-2|.|TRBV15
CATSRDNTVTYGYTF
>.|TRBJ2-6|TRBD1|TRBV4-3
CASSQGDRGSGANVLTF
>.|TRBJ2-3|TRBD2|TRBV7-3
CASSKRLAGDRTDTQYF
>.|TRBJ1-5|.|TRBV6-2/TRBV6-3
CASSRTGPHQPQHF
>.|TRBJ2-3|TRBD1|TRBV19
CASGQGGTDTQYF
>.|TRBJ1-4|.|TRBV4-1
CASSPGRGTNEKLFF
>few|TRBJ1-6|.|TRBV28
CASKEGNNSPLHF
>.|TRBJ2-5|.|TRBV2
CASTGDRQETQYF
>.|TRBJ1-2|.|TRBV29-1
CSVDLQARKLGDYGYTF
>many|TRBJ2-7|TRBD2|TRBV7-9
CASTGLAGSEQYF
>.|TRBJ1-2|.|TRBV28
CASSLGRGIGYTF
>.|TRBJ1-1|TRBD1|TRBV7-6
CASSLMRDRGGKNTEAFF
>.|TRBJ2-6|.|TRBV28
CASSFHVSGANVLTF
>.|TRBJ1-2|.|TRBV2
CASRPGVAAFRGYTF
>.|TRBJ2-7|TRBD2|TRBV10-1
CASSAGEGNFHEQYF